The clone carrying this T cell receptor (beta chain) was seen many times. Its antigen is undetermined. The V gene's germline CDR1 is SNHLY and CDR2 FYNNEI. There are 14 residues in the CDR3. V trimming: 6 bases; J trimming: 7 bases; junction bases outside the gene matches: 5. Time point given: longitudinal time-point 3. The record originates from a study of neurological immune-mediated disorders. Study-level results: Phylogenetic grouping put 18 of 34 multiple sclerosis patients' repertoires into one related-CDR3 cluster, a possible signature. Multiple sclerosis was found to have the least TCR clonal expansion, below healthy controls, and HTLV-1-associated myelopathy the most. The multiple sclerosis repertoire cluster was not associated with any clinical or MRI feature, with the authors stating that larger cohorts are needed.

The cDNA was generated by 5'RACE with 10-nucleotide random UMIs. TCRdb processed the 5' RACE reads anew with MiXCR; each CDR3 protein has one entry. Of 84,000 or so distinct CDR3 sequences in the sample, about 4.5% were seen once. This chain joins TRBV2 and TRBJ2-3, with TRBD2 identical over 12 bases. The sample taken for sequencing was PBMCs. The TCR comes from a woman aged 55-75 years with multiple sclerosis. CDR3 residues: CASRATSGGYTQYF. DNA of the CDR3: TGTGCCAGCAGGGCGACTAGCGGGGGTTATACGCAGTATTTT.